These 27 T cell receptor beta chains share one sample of origin, sequenced in a study of PD-L1 blockade in urothelial cancer. TCRdb keeps only in-frame clones here, not all; method: immunoSEQ multiplex PCR. The sample lists tens of thousands of clones; around 84% were seen once. Here the sequenced sample was PBMCs, taken around atezolizumab (anti-PD-L1) treatment. These receptors were obtained from a man aged 65 to 85 with urothelial cancer.

The chain combines TRBV28 with TRBJ2-7; 8 bases line up with TRBD2. This CDR3 comprises 15 residues. J gave up 7 bases and V 5 bases, and 13 bases lay outside the gene matches. Germline lookup yields CDR1 MDHEN and CDR2 SYDVKM. CDR3: CASSTQAGGSLEQYF. The DNA for the CDR3 is TGTGCCAGCAGTACCCAGGCGGGGGGAAGTTTAGAGCAGTACTTC.

The V gene is TRBV5-1, the J gene TRBJ2-7; D may be TRBD1 (8 bases). Deletions cut 0 bases from V and 4 bases from J, with 14 bases between. Per germline, CDR1 SGHRS and CDR2 YFSETQ. The CDR3 totals 15 residues. CDR3 loop: CASSLAGQGGYEQYF. The CDR3 DNA follows: TGCGCCAGCAGCTTGGCCGGACAGGGAGGGTACGAGCAGTACTTC.

The chain couples TRBV28 to TRBJ2-7, with a possible D match to TRBD1 (5 bases). The CDR3 totals 12 residues. The V gene's germline CDR1 is MDHEN and CDR2 SYDVKM. Between the trimmed V and J ends, which lost 7 bases and 5 bases, there was a span of 12 bases. CDR3 coding DNA: TGTGCCAGCAACCCGACAGCCCACGAGCAGTACTTC. Protein product: CASNPTAHEQYF.

This chain uses TRBV18 with TRBJ2-3, with D possibly TRBD1 on 6 matching bases. V was trimmed by 3 bases and J by 4 bases, leaving 11 bases between them. Per germline, CDR1 KGHSH and CDR2 LQKENI. The CDR3 spans 14 residues. CDR3 region: CASSPFRGPDTQYF. CDR3 bases: TGTGCCAGCTCACCCTTCAGGGGCCCAGATACGCAGTATTTT.

CDR3 residues: CASRDLQGARNEQFF. The CDR3 nucleotides read TGTGCCAGCAGAGATCTACAGGGGGCGAGGAATGAGCAGTTCTTC. The chain uses TRBV27 and TRBJ2-1; 9 bases agree with TRBD1. The germline V gene encodes CDR1 MNHEY and CDR2 SMNVEV (reference sequence). After removal of 6 bases from V and 7 bases from J, the junction contained 10 bases not matched to a gene. This CDR3 is built from 15 residues.

There are a few counts of this clone. This rearrangement joins TRBV2 to TRBJ1-2; maybe TRBD1 (5 bases). V was clipped by 3 bases and J by 8 bases, with 7 bases between them. CDR1 SNHLY and CDR2 FYNNEI come from the germline V gene. This CDR3 comprises 11 residues. Written as DNA, the CDR3 is TGTGCCAGCAGTGACAGGGTCGGCTACACCTTC. Amino acid sequence: CASSDRVGYTF.

The chain uses TRBV6-4 and TRBJ1-5; possibly TRBD1 for D (5 bases). This CDR3 region has 16 residues. In germline, CDR1 is MRHNA, CDR2 SNTAGT. The V end was cut by 6 bases, the J end by 5 bases, with 20 bases between. CDR3: CASRNHRILLYQPQHF. The DNA for the CDR3 is TGTGCCAGCAGGAACCACAGGATACTTTTATATCAGCCCCAGCATTTT.

This clone was recorded a few times. This sequence joins TRBV29-1 and TRBJ2-1; TRBD2 agrees at 12 bases. The J segment lost 10 bases and the V segment lost 7 bases, leaving 8 bases of the junction unmatched. CDR3 length: 13 residues. Germline V CDR1 and CDR2: SQVTM, ANQGSEA. The CDR3 DNA sequence: TGCAGCGCCCGGACTAGCGGGACACGGGAGCAGTTCTTC. Its protein product is CSARTSGTREQFF.

In DNA, the CDR3 is TGTGCCAGCAGCAGAGGGACAGGGGGAGCCCCCTCTGGGGCCAACGTCCTGACTTTC. Translating gives CASSRGTGGAPSGANVLTF. J is TRBJ2-6 and V is TRBV21-1; TRBD1, the table's D call, was not compared with the DNA. TRBV21-1 is flagged as a pseudogene. CDR3 length: 19 residues.

The chain recombines TRBV7-2 with TRBJ2-4; TRBD1 aligns across 9 bases. V dropped 5 bases and J dropped 8; count of bases not matched to a gene: 7. The CDR3 is 14 residues long. From germline, CDR1 is SGHTA and CDR2 FQGNSA. CDR3 coding DNA: TGTGCCAGCAGCAGGGACAGGGTGGAGTACATTCAGTACTTC. Its translation: CASSRDRVEYIQYF.

The chain has TRBV5-6 and TRBJ2-7; the D gene is possibly TRBD1 (5 bases). Trimming removed 3 bases at V and 2 bases at J, with 6 bases between. CDR3 length: 12 residues. Germline lookup yields CDR1 SGHDT and CDR2 YYEEEE. For the CDR3, the DNA is TGTGCCAGCAGCTACAGGCCCTACGAGCAGTACTTC. The encoded protein is CASSYRPYEQYF.

V and J are TRBV7-6 and TRBJ2-5; D may be TRBD1 (6 bases). Germline V gene lookup returns CDR1 SGHVS and CDR2 FNYEAQ. This CDR3 has 16 residues. V dropped 2 bases and J dropped 4 bases, with 17 bases sitting between them. The CDR3 DNA reads as TGTGCCAGCAGCTTACTCGCAGGGGCCGGCGGAGAGACCCAGTACTTC. This encodes CASSLLAGAGGETQYF.

The chain carries TRBV7-8 and TRBJ2-3; D is possibly TRBD2 (6 bases). V lost 4 bases and J 1 base, leaving 15 bases between the germline ends. The CDR3 spans 16 residues. Per the germline V gene, CDR1 is SGHVS and CDR2 is FQNEAQ. The CDR3 bases are TGTGCCAGCAGCTCCACCCAACTAGCTGGCACAGATACGCAGTATTTT. Translating it yields CASSSTQLAGTDTQYF. Variable domain in full (rest from reference TRBV7-8 and TRBJ2-3): GAGVSQSPRYKVAKRGQDVALRCDPISGHVSLFWYQQALGQGPEFLTYFQNEAQLDKSGLPSDRFFAERPEGSVSTLKIQRTQQEDSAVYLCASSSTQLAGTDTQYFGPGTRLTVL.

This clone has just one count. The chain joins TRBV19 to TRBJ2-1; no reliable D call. The CDR3 extends over 16 amino acids. V was shortened by 4 bases and J by 0 bases, with 13 bases between the two germline ends. Per the germline V gene, CDR1 is LNHDA and CDR2 is SQIVND (reference sequence). The CDR3 sequence: CASSTKVLRSYNEQFF. Written as DNA, the CDR3 is TGTGCCAGTAGTACCAAAGTTCTACGCTCCTACAATGAGCAGTTCTTC.

V is TRBV29-1 and J is TRBJ2-3; 15 bases are shared with TRBD2. J was trimmed by 3 bases and V by 6 bases; bases with no gene match: 4. The CDR3 extends over 15 amino acids. Germline CDR1 SQVTM, CDR2 ANQGSEA. The DNA of the CDR3 is TGCAGCGTGGGGGGGACTAGCGGGAGGACAGATACGCAGTATTTT. It is translated as CSVGGTSGRTDTQYF.

This clone was seen more than once but under ten times. The gene calls are TRBV9 and TRBJ2-6; 9 bases line up with TRBD2. Germline CDR1 and CDR2: SGDLS and YYNGEE. This CDR3 is 19 amino acids long. The J segment lost 1 base and the V segment lost 1 base, leaving 9 bases of the junction unmatched. For the CDR3, the DNA is TGTGCCAGCAGCGTATTCCCGGCAGCGGGAGGTTCTGGGGCCAACGTCCTGACTTTC. Its translation: CASSVFPAAGGSGANVLTF.

The rearrangement links TRBV4-1 to TRBJ2-5, with 10 bases matching TRBD2. CDR1 is MGHRA and CDR2 is YSYEKL in the germline V gene. The V and J ends lost 0 bases and 3 bases, in that order; junction bases with no gene match: 10. CDR3 length: 18 residues. The CDR3 protein is CASSQDQLAGRREETQYF. For the CDR3, the DNA is TGCGCCAGCAGCCAAGATCAACTAGCGGGACGAAGGGAAGAGACCCAGTACTTC.

The chain employs TRBV5-1 and TRBJ2-1; 9 positions match TRBD2. There are 16 residues in the CDR3. After removal of 0 bases from V and 0 bases from J, the junction contained 1 base not matched to a gene. Germline V gene lookup returns CDR1 SGHRS and CDR2 YFSETQ. CDR3 loop: CASSLVAGVSYNEQFF. DNA of the CDR3: TGCGCCAGCAGCTTGGTAGCGGGAGTCTCCTACAATGAGCAGTTCTTC.

This sequence joins TRBV28 and TRBJ2-1; 14 bases map to TRBD2. The CDR3 has 16 amino acids. From germline, CDR1 is MDHEN and CDR2 SYDVKM. V trimming: 2 bases; J trimming: 10 bases; junction bases outside the gene matches: 7. The CDR3: CASSLTGLAGVGEQFF. CDR3 in DNA: TGTGCCAGCAGTTTAACGGGACTAGCGGGAGTAGGGGAGCAGTTCTTC. The complete variable domain, with remaining parts taken from reference TRBV28 and TRBJ2-1, reads DVKVTQSSRYLVKRTGEKVFLECVQDMDHENMFWYRQDPGLGLRLIYFSYDVKMKEKGDIPEGYSVSREKKERFSLILESASTNQTSMYLCASSLTGLAGVGEQFFGPGTRLTVL.

The chain joins TRBV27 to TRBJ1-5, with TRBD1 as a possible D gene (6 bases). The CDR3 contains 14 residues. Germline loops: CDR1 MNHEY, CDR2 SMNVEV (reference sequence). Trimming removed 4 bases at V and 7 bases at J, with 14 bases between. CDR3 protein: CASSSGTMGQPQHF. CDR3 in DNA: TGTGCCAGCAGTTCCGGGACAATGGGCCAGCCCCAGCATTTT.

The chain carries TRBV5-1 and TRBJ1-2; 7 bases match TRBD1. Trimming took 0 bases from V and 3 from J; bases not matched to a gene: 2. The CDR3 contains 14 residues. Germline V gene lookup returns CDR1 SGHRS and CDR2 YFSETQ. The CDR3 loop reads CASSLVQGDYGYTF. The DNA for the CDR3 is TGCGCCAGCAGCTTGGTCCAGGGGGACTATGGCTACACCTTC.

V gene TRBV10-2 combines with J gene TRBJ2-7; 10 nucleotides align to TRBD1. The CDR3 extends over 15 amino acids. V was pared by 6 bases and J by 2 bases, with 7 bases of the junction left unmatched. Germline V gene lookup returns CDR1 WSHSY and CDR2 SAAADI. CDR3 region: CASRSGTGATYEQYF. Written as DNA, the CDR3 is TGCGCCAGCAGGTCCGGGACAGGGGCCACCTACGAGCAGTACTTC.

The CDR3 loop reads CASSRRQGNYGYTF. The DNA for the CDR3 is TGTGCCAGCAGCCGCAGACAGGGGAACTATGGCTACACCTTC. The rearrangement joins TRBV14 to TRBJ1-2, with 8 positions matching TRBD1. Germline lookup yields CDR1 SGHDN and CDR2 FVKESK. The length of the CDR3 is 14 residues. Unmatched junction bases numbered 3, after V lost 4 bases and J lost 2 bases. The full variable domain, its missing parts supplied by reference TRBV14 and TRBJ1-2, is EAGVTQFPSHSVIEKGQTVTLRCDPISGHDNLYWYRRVMGKEIKFLLHFVKESKQDESGMPNNRFLAERTGGTYSTLKVQPAELEDSGVYFCASSRRQGNYGYTFGSGTRLTVV.

The J gene is TRBJ1-2, the V gene TRBV28; D perhaps matches TRBD1 (6 bases). CDR1 and CDR2 (germline): MDHEN, SYDVKM. Trimming removed 5 bases from V and 8 bases from J, with 18 bases in between. The CDR3 is 14 amino acids. The CDR3 nucleotides read TGTGCCAGCAGTGTAACCGGGACACCCCGCGGCTACACCTTC. Its translation: CASSVTGTPRGYTF.

V usage is TRBV7-2 and J usage is TRBJ2-5; 14 nucleotides line up with TRBD2. The CDR3 has 15 residues. Germline CDR1 is SGHTA and CDR2 is FQGNSA. V gave up 5 bases and J gave up 5 bases; unmatched junction bases: 4. CDR3 protein: CASSEGLAGVETQYF. As DNA, the CDR3 is TGTGCCAGCAGCGAGGGACTAGCGGGAGTGGAGACCCAGTACTTC.

This clone showed up just a few times. The chain has TRBV7-3 and TRBJ2-6, with D possibly TRBD1 on 6 matching bases. CDR3 length: 16 amino acids. Per germline, CDR1 SGHTA and CDR2 FQGTGA. Trimming left V 3 bases short and J 4 bases short, with 13 bases between. The CDR3 loop reads CASSFTGSLGANVLTF. The CDR3, as DNA: TGTGCCAGCAGCTTTACAGGGTCCTTAGGGGCCAACGTCCTGACTTTC. Full variable domain (outside the CDR3, taken from reference TRBV7-3 and TRBJ2-6): GAGVSQTPSNKVTEKGKYVELRCDPISGHTALYWYRQSLGQGPEFLIYFQGTGAADDSGLPNDRFFAVRPEGSVSTLKIQRTERGDSAVYLCASSFTGSLGANVLTFGAGSRLTVL.

The chain is built from TRBV7-6 and TRBJ2-7; 11 nucleotides line up with TRBD2. Trimming took 5 bases from V and 3 from J; bases not matched to a gene: 3. Germline-derived CDR1 and CDR2 are SGHVS and FNYEAQ. CDR3 size: 14 residues. CDR3 residues: CASSPSGRSYEQYF. In DNA form, the CDR3 reads TGTGCCAGCAGCCCTAGCGGGAGGAGCTACGAGCAGTACTTC.